This passage covers 30 T cell receptor beta chains from one sample sequenced in a study of blood T cell repertoires in COVID-19 (dated by TCRdb to the early 2020s). The library was obtained by the immunoSEQ multiplex PCR assay. TCRdb's version of the immuneACCESS table is confined to in-frame rearrangements and falls short of the full clone set. An unresolved V gene accounts for under half of the shortfall where checked; the remainder is of unknown origin. Counted in this sample were about 59,000 clones; around three quarters of them appeared once. 3% to 3.5% of the sample is held by the ten biggest clonotypes. Sequencing used peripheral blood. The receptor source for this set is a man aged 60-69 years with acute or convalescent COVID-19.

The chain has TRBV7-8 and TRBJ2-7, with 8 bases identical to TRBD1. This CDR3 is built from 13 residues. From germline, CDR1 is SGHVS and CDR2 FQNEAQ. Trimming cost V 5 bases and J 3 bases; bases outside gene matches: 3. Here the CDR3 reads CASSRDRNYEQYF. CDR3 in DNA: TGTGCCAGCAGCCGGGACAGGAACTACGAGCAGTACTTC.

The chain couples TRBV27 to TRBJ2-3, with 8 bases that match TRBD1. Germline loops: CDR1 MNHEY, CDR2 SMNVEV (reference sequence). The trim removed 6 bases at V and 3 bases at J, leaving 5 bases unmatched. There are 14 residues in the CDR3. This chain's CDR3 is CASRTTGVTDTQYF. The CDR3 DNA is TGTGCCAGCAGAACGACAGGGGTGACAGATACGCAGTATTTT.

The chain links TRBV5-6 to TRBJ2-1; TRBD2 aligns across 8 bases. CDR1 and CDR2 from the germline V gene are SGHDT and YYEEEE. After removal of 4 bases from V and 4 bases from J, the junction contained 13 bases not matched to a gene. This CDR3 is built from 17 residues. The CDR3, as DNA: TGTGCCAGCAGCCCCCGGGGGGGGCGGGATACGTACAATGAGCAGTTCTTC. It specifies CASSPRGGRDTYNEQFF.

This sequence joins TRBV13 and TRBJ2-7; D not certain. V shed 4 bases and J shed 5 bases, with 6 bases lying between them. CDR3 length equals 11 residues. Germline V gives CDR1 PRHDT, CDR2 FYEKMQ (reference sequence). The CDR3 reads CASSSRDEQYF. For the CDR3, the DNA is TGTGCCAGCAGCTCCCGAGACGAGCAGTACTTC.

This chain uses TRBV27 with TRBJ1-2, with TRBD1 matching 11 bases. J lost 3 bases, V lost 5 bases, and 8 bases had no gene match. The CDR3 runs 16 residues. Germline lookup yields CDR1 MNHEY and CDR2 SMNVEV (reference sequence). The CDR3: CASSLTRTGGYYGYTF. In nucleotides, the CDR3 is TGTGCCAGCAGTCTGACGAGGACAGGGGGCTACTATGGCTACACCTTC.

CDR3 bases: TGTGCCAGCAGCGCCGGACAGGGGCTACTCGAAACTGATGGCTACACCTTC. Its protein product is CASSAGQGLLETDGYTF. The genes are TRBV9 and TRBJ1-2; TRBD1 matches at 9 bases. The CDR3 consists of 17 residues. The germline V gene has CDR1 SGDLS and CDR2 YYNGEE. Trimming at V came to 3 bases and at J to 6 bases, leaving 15 bases not matched to a gene.

This clone showed up just once. V usage is TRBV7-2 and J usage is TRBJ2-5, with 9 bases that match TRBD2. From germline, CDR1 is SGHTA and CDR2 FQGNSA. V shed 5 bases and J 4 bases; nucleotides not matched to a gene: 8. The CDR3 extends over 15 amino acids. The CDR3 loop reads CASSAYSGSRETQYF. The CDR3 region has the DNA TGTGCCAGCAGCGCTTATAGCGGGAGTAGAGAGACCCAGTACTTC. Combining the CDR3 with reference TRBV7-2 and TRBJ2-5 gives the whole variable domain GAGVSQSPSNKVTEKGKDVELRCDPISGHTALYWYRQSLGQGLEFLIYFQGNSAPDKSGLPSDRFSAERTGGSVSTLTIQRTQQEDSAVYLCASSAYSGSRETQYFGPGTRLLVL.

The chain employs TRBV4-3 and TRBJ2-2; 9 bases are a match to TRBD1. This CDR3 contains 17 residues. CDR1 LGHNA and CDR2 YSLEER come from the germline V gene. Germline trimming cut 0 bases from V and 8 bases from J; bases unmatched to any gene: 10. CDR3 DNA sequence: TGCGCCAGCAGCCAAGACTATAACAGGGGGCTGGAGGGGGAGCTGTTTTTT. It specifies CASSQDYNRGLEGELFF.

The chain joins TRBV3-1 (or the pseudogene TRBV3-2) to TRBJ1-1, with a possible D match to TRBD1 (6 bases). Germline CDR1 and CDR2: LGHDT and YNNKEL (reference sequence). CDR3 length: 12 residues. Trimming cost V 4 bases and J 7 bases, with 10 bases left between them. The CDR3 here is CASSPQGNEAFF. The CDR3 DNA reads as TGTGCCAGCAGCCCCCAGGGGAATGAAGCTTTCTTT.

The CDR3 DNA reads TGTGCACTTCAACCCGACGGGAGATGGAATACGCAGTATTTT. Translating it yields CALQPDGRWNTQYF. V and J are TRBV7-9 and TRBJ2-3; the D gene is possibly TRBD2 (6 bases). The CDR3 consists of 14 residues. The germline CDR1 and CDR2 sequences are SEHNR and FQNEAQ (reference sequence). Together with reference TRBV7-9 and TRBJ2-3, the CDR3 gives the full variable domain: DTGVSQNPRHKITKRGQNVTFRCDPISEHNRLYWYRQTLGQGPEFLTYFQNEAQLEKSRLLSDRFSAERPKGSFSTLEIQRTEQGDSAMYLCALQPDGRWNTQYFGPGTRLTVL.

This chain links TRBV7-2 with TRBJ2-7; tentatively, D is TRBD1 (5 bases). Per germline, CDR1 SGHTA and CDR2 FQGNSA. V was shortened by 3 bases and J by 1 base, with 16 bases between the two germline ends. The CDR3 covers 16 residues. The CDR3 is CASSLGIRGLSYEQYF. The CDR3 DNA is TGTGCCAGCAGCTTGGGTATAAGGGGTCTGTCCTACGAGCAGTACTTC.

V and J are TRBV12-3 or TRBV12-4 and TRBJ1-2, with 10 bases identical to TRBD1. V was clipped by 7 bases and J by 8 bases; unmatched bases: 7. The CDR3 has 13 residues. DNA for the CDR3: TGTGCCAGCAACCCCGGGACAGGGGTCGGCTACACCTTC. Amino acid sequence: CASNPGTGVGYTF.

This clone was recorded once. This sequence joins TRBV28 and TRBJ1-1, with TRBD1 matching over 7 bases. Germline values: CDR1 MDHEN, CDR2 SYDVKM. This CDR3 comprises 12 residues. V lost 6 bases, J lost 7 bases, and 5 bases stayed unmatched. In DNA form, the CDR3 reads TGTGCCAGCAGAAAGGGACAGAGTGAAGCTTTCTTT. Its protein is CASRKGQSEAFF.

The CDR3 sequence is CASSTMGILNTEAFF. CDR3 nucleotides: TGTGCCAGCAGCACGATGGGCATACTTAACACTGAAGCTTTCTTT. J is TRBJ1-1 and V is TRBV7-2; D unclear. Trimming took off 5 bases at V and 2 bases at J, with 15 bases between the two ends. Germline CDR1 reads SGHTA; CDR2 reads FQGNSA. This CDR3 spans 15 amino acids.

This clone is a singleton in its sample. The CDR3 DNA follows: TGTGCCAGCACCGCTCCGGACAGGGCCCACTACGAGCAGTACTTC. Its translation: CASTAPDRAHYEQYF. The chain carries TRBV28 and TRBJ2-7; TRBD1 agrees at 8 bases. V gave up 7 bases and J gave up 3 bases; unmatched junction bases: 11. The CDR3 spans 15 residues. Germline assignment: CDR1 MDHEN and CDR2 SYDVKM. The full variable domain, with the rest looked up from reference TRBV28 and TRBJ2-7, is DVKVTQSSRYLVKRTGEKVFLECVQDMDHENMFWYRQDPGLGLRLIYFSYDVKMKEKGDIPEGYSVSREKKERFSLILESASTNQTSMYLCASTAPDRAHYEQYFGPGTRLTVT.

J is TRBJ1-2 and V is TRBV15; D is unresolved. CDR1 is LNHNV, CDR2 YYDKDF, per germline (reference sequence). This CDR3 region has 14 residues. Trimming shortened V by 1 base and J by 4 bases, and 10 bases separated the two germline ends. The DNA of the CDR3 is TGTGCCACCAGCAGAGGAGGAGGAGCCTATGGCTACACCTTC. Its translation is CATSRGGGAYGYTF.

The chain combines TRBV3-1 (or the pseudogene TRBV3-2) with TRBJ1-5; D unresolved. The CDR3 length is 15 residues. Germline V CDR1 and CDR2: LGHDT, YNNKEL (reference sequence). With 2 bases removed from V and 0 bases from J, the gap between germline ends came to 8 bases. CDR3 sequence: CASSQSYSSNQPQHF. In DNA form, the CDR3 reads TGTGCCAGCAGCCAATCGTACAGTAGCAATCAGCCCCAGCATTTT.

The chain joins TRBV5-5 to TRBJ1-5; the D gene is possibly TRBD1 (6 bases). CDR1 and CDR2 from the germline V gene are SGHKS and YYEKEE (reference sequence). Trimming cost V 4 bases and J 0 bases, with 11 bases left between them. The length of the CDR3 is 15 residues. CDR3 nucleotides: TGTGCCAGCAGCGCGGACAGTTATAGCAATCAGCCCCAGCATTTT. Translated, it gives CASSADSYSNQPQHF. Looking up the rest from reference TRBV5-5 and TRBJ1-5 gives the full variable domain: DAGVTQSPTHLIKTRGQQVTLRCSPISGHKSVSWYQQVLGQGPQFIFQYYEKEERGRGNFPDRFSARQFPNYSSELNVNALLLGDSALYLCASSADSYSNQPQHFGDGTRLSIL.

The chain has TRBV7-8 and TRBJ2-6; 9 bases align to TRBD1. Germline-derived CDR1 and CDR2 are SGHVS and FQNEAQ. The CDR3 length is 17 residues. J was trimmed by 3 bases and V by 5 bases; bases with no gene match: 8. CDR3 loop: CASSRGTGILGANVLTF. DNA of the CDR3: TGTGCCAGCAGCCGGGGGACAGGGATCCTTGGGGCCAACGTCCTGACTTTC.

The chain uses TRBV13 and TRBJ1-1; possibly TRBD1 for D (5 bases). The V and J ends lost 3 bases and 0 bases respectively, with 8 bases between them. Germline CDR1 is PRHDT and CDR2 is FYEKMQ (reference sequence). This CDR3 is 14 amino acids long. CDR3 DNA sequence: TGTGCCAGCAGCTTTAGGGGATTGAACACTGAAGCTTTCTTT. Its translation: CASSFRGLNTEAFF.

The chain is built from TRBV15 and TRBJ2-1; 9 bases agree with TRBD2. CDR1 is LNHNV, CDR2 YYDKDF, per germline (reference sequence). J was trimmed by 9 bases and V by 1 base; bases with no gene match: 7. This CDR3 spans 15 amino acids. The CDR3 protein is CATSRAGGREGEQFF. In DNA, the CDR3 is TGTGCCACCAGCAGAGCTGGCGGGAGGGAGGGTGAGCAGTTCTTC.

The chain recombines TRBV5-4 with TRBJ2-3; TRBD1 matches at 11 bases. Germline V CDR1 and CDR2: SGHNT, YYREEE (reference sequence). The CDR3 length is 18 residues. Germline trimming cut 3 bases from V and 6 bases from J; bases unmatched to any gene: 15. The DNA of the CDR3 is TGTGCCAGCAGCTCGGAGGCCCCGGGGGACAGGGGGTCTGATACGCAGTATTTT. It yields the protein CASSSEAPGDRGSDTQYF.

CDR3 in amino acids: CASSRYDREDSPLHF. CDR3 coding DNA: TGCGCCAGCAGCCGCTACGACAGGGAGGATTCACCCCTCCACTTT. The J gene is TRBJ1-6, the V gene TRBV4-1; 7 nucleotides match TRBD1. This CDR3 spans 15 amino acids. With V trimmed by 4 bases and J by 8 bases, 8 bases remained unmatched. Germline V CDR1 and CDR2: MGHRA, YSYEKL.

The rearrangement links TRBV4-3 to TRBJ2-2; no clear D. The CDR3 loop spans 13 amino acids. Germline lookup yields CDR1 LGHNA and CDR2 YSLEER. Trimming pared 1 base from V and 4 bases from J, leaving 4 bases between. In DNA form, the CDR3 reads TGCGCCAGCAGCCAAGGAGGCACCGGGGAGCTGTTTTTT. Translated: CASSQGGTGELFF.

CDR3 bases: TGTGCCAGTAGTAGACACAGGACAGGGTCCTTGGGATACACTGAAGCTTTCTTT. Amino acid sequence: CASSRHRTGSLGYTEAFF. The chain couples TRBV19 to TRBJ1-1; 8 bases are shared with TRBD1. Germline V CDR1 and CDR2: LNHDA, SQIVND (reference sequence). V was clipped by 4 bases and J by 3 bases; unmatched bases: 16. The CDR3 consists of 18 residues.

The chain links TRBV3-1 (or the pseudogene TRBV3-2) to TRBJ2-5; 7 nucleotides align to TRBD1. This CDR3 contains 18 residues. The V and J ends lost 2 bases and 2 bases, in that order; junction bases with no gene match: 14. CDR1 is LGHDT and CDR2 is YNNKEL in the germline V gene (reference sequence). The DNA for the CDR3 is TGTGCCAGCAGCCAAACCCCGGGAACAGGGGTAAATCAAGAGACCCAGTACTTC. Translated: CASSQTPGTGVNQETQYF.

The chain recombines TRBV5-6 with TRBJ2-5; D is unresolved. Germline lookup yields CDR1 SGHDT and CDR2 YYEEEE. V lost 3 bases to trimming and J lost 1 base, with 7 bases between them. CDR3 length: 13 amino acids. For the CDR3, the DNA is TGTGCCAGCAGCTCCTTCAGCCAAGAGACCCAGTACTTC. Translated, it gives CASSSFSQETQYF.

The genes are TRBV3-1 (or the pseudogene TRBV3-2) and TRBJ2-7, with 10 positions matching TRBD1. The V segment lost 0 bases and the J segment 4 bases; nucleotides outside the gene matches: 3. CDR3 length: 15 residues. Germline assignment: CDR1 LGHDT and CDR2 YNNKEL (reference sequence). CDR3 DNA: TGTGCCAGCAGCCAAGAGGGGGGACAGGGGTACGAGCAGTACTTC. It encodes CASSQEGGQGYEQYF.

The genes are TRBV5-4 and TRBJ2-6, with 13 bases that match TRBD2. This CDR3 has 17 residues. Germline-derived CDR1 and CDR2 are SGHNT and YYREEE (reference sequence). J lost 2 bases, V lost 4 bases, and 3 bases had no gene match. Here the CDR3 reads CASSILAGGPGANVLTF. In nucleotides, the CDR3 is TGTGCCAGCAGCATACTAGCGGGAGGGCCTGGGGCCAACGTCCTGACTTTC. Supplemented by reference TRBV5-4 and TRBJ2-6, the full variable domain reads ETGVTQSPTHLIKTRGQQVTLRCSSQSGHNTVSWYQQALGQGPQFIFQYYREEENGRGNFPPRFSGLQFPNYSSELNVNALELDDSALYLCASSILAGGPGANVLTFGAGSRLTVL.

This clone was detected ten times or more. J is TRBJ1-6 and V is TRBV5-1; 10 positions match TRBD1. V shed 0 bases and J 7 bases; nucleotides not matched to a gene: 4. Germline-derived CDR1 and CDR2 are SGHRS and YFSETQ. The CDR3 has 16 amino acids. As DNA, the CDR3 is TGCGCCAGCAGCTTGGGGGACAGGGGTTTGAATTCACCCCTCCACTTT. This encodes CASSLGDRGLNSPLHF.